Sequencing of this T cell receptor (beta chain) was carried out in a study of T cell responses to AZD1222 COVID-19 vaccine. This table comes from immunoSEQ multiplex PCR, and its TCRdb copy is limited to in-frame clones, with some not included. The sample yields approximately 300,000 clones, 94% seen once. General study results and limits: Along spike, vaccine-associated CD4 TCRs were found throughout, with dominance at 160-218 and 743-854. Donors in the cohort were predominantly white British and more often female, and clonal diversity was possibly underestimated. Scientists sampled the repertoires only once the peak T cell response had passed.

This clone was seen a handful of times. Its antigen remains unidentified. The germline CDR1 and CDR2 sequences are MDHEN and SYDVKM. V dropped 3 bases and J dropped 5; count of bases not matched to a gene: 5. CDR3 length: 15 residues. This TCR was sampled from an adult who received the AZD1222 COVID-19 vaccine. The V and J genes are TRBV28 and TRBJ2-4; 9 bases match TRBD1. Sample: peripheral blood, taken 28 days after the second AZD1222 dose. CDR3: CASSFPGTGQNIQYF. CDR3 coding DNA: TGTGCCAGCAGTTTCCCCGGGACAGGGCAAAACATTCAGTACTTC.